Shown below are 30 T cell receptor beta chains from a single sample sequenced in a study of T cells in tuberculosis. Profiled with immunoSEQ multiplex PCR; TCRdb holds only in-frame clones, not every one. The table shows around 45,000 clones, with approximately 94% occurring only once. The sequenced sample consisted of PBMCs. Receptors originate from a donor aged 10-35 years with latent tuberculosis or without tuberculosis infection. Some clones in this sample may be carry-over from other donors' samples.

This sequence joins TRBV5-6 and TRBJ2-1; D not certain. V gave up 2 bases and J gave up 9 bases, with 15 bases separating them. The CDR3 loop spans 14 amino acids. Germline V gene lookup returns CDR1 SGHDT and CDR2 YYEEEE. DNA for the CDR3: TGTGCCAGCAGCTTTGGCCCAGCGTACGGTGAGCAGTTCTTC. Protein: CASSFGPAYGEQFF.

The chain joins TRBV11-2 to TRBJ1-5; D is ambiguous. The CDR3 consists of 15 residues. CDR1 and CDR2 from the germline V gene are SGHAT and FQNNGV. Trimming shortened V by 0 bases and J by 0 bases, and 6 bases separated the two germline ends. The CDR3 sequence is CASSLDSRSNQPQHF. CDR3 nucleotides: TGTGCCAGCAGCTTAGACAGTCGTAGCAATCAGCCCCAGCATTTT.

The chain carries TRBV4-1 and TRBJ2-1; 10 bases fit TRBD2. The CDR3 covers 17 residues. V gave up 0 bases and J gave up 4 bases; unmatched junction bases: 6. Germline V lookup: CDR1 MGHRA, CDR2 YSYEKL. For the CDR3, the DNA is TGCGCCAGCAGCCAAGAGAGCGGGACTAGCGTATACAATGAGCAGTTCTTC. Its protein is CASSQESGTSVYNEQFF.

The V gene is TRBV7-7, the J gene TRBJ2-3; 10 nucleotides match TRBD2. Germline CDR1 SSHAT, CDR2 FNYEAQ (reference sequence). This CDR3 spans 16 amino acids. Trimming at V came to 5 bases and at J to 5 bases, leaving 10 bases not matched to a gene. The CDR3 region is CASSLTAGGVGDTQYF. CDR3 in DNA: TGTGCCAGCAGCCTTACAGCGGGGGGGGTTGGAGATACGCAGTATTTT.

This clone was observed a handful of times. The V and J genes are TRBV9 and TRBJ2-2; D gene ambiguous. Germline V lookup: CDR1 SGDLS, CDR2 YYNGEE. The CDR3 is made up of 13 amino acids. Trimming stripped 2 bases from V and 8 bases from J, with 10 bases between. The CDR3 coding sequence is TGTGCCAGCAGCGTGGTGCTCGGGGGGGAGCTGTTTTTT. Encoded protein: CASSVVLGGELFF.

The J gene is TRBJ2-2, the V gene TRBV6-4; tentative D call: TRBD2 (6 bases). V dropped 2 bases and J dropped 2 bases, with 6 bases sitting between them. The CDR3 length is 14 residues. Per germline, CDR1 MRHNA and CDR2 SNTAGT. The CDR3 here is CASSDGTNTGELFF. DNA of the CDR3: TGTGCCAGCAGTGACGGGACTAACACCGGGGAGCTGTTTTTT.

The genes are TRBV10-3 and TRBJ1-4; no firm D call. CDR3 length equals 14 residues. The V gene lost 10 bases and the J gene lost 0 bases, with 12 bases spanning the gap. CDR1 is ENHRY, CDR2 SYGVKD, per germline. CDR3: CATKRTATNEKLFF. Here the CDR3 DNA reads TGTGCCACCAAACGTACAGCAACTAATGAAAAACTGTTTTTT.

The V and J genes are TRBV29-1 and TRBJ1-2; D is possibly TRBD1 (5 bases). Trimming removed 6 bases from V and 5 bases from J, with 10 bases in between. Germline-derived CDR1 and CDR2 are SQVTM and ANQGSEA. The CDR3 runs to 11 residues. The CDR3 reads CSVGDDYGYTF. The CDR3, as DNA: TGCAGCGTAGGGGATGATTATGGCTACACCTTC.

The V and J genes are TRBV30 and TRBJ2-7; D gene uncertain. This CDR3 is built from 17 residues. The V and J ends lost 2 bases and 3 bases respectively, with 23 bases between them. Germline CDR1 reads GTSNPN; CDR2 reads SVGIG (reference sequence). The chain's CDR3 is CAWSPPRRRRLYYEQYF. The CDR3 bases are TGTGCCTGGAGTCCCCCCCGAAGGCGGCGACTCTACTACGAGCAGTACTTC.

The chain recombines TRBV6-6 with TRBJ2-7; 8 bases match TRBD2. Germline V gene sequence: CDR1 MNHNY, CDR2 SVGAGI (reference sequence). V shed 5 bases, J shed 5 bases, and the junction held 5 bases outside the gene matches. This CDR3 region has 13 residues. The CDR3 sequence: CASSTVLADEQYF. Here the CDR3 DNA reads TGTGCCAGCAGTACTGTACTAGCGGACGAGCAGTACTTC.

The chain joins TRBV30 to TRBJ2-7; 8 bases match TRBD2. This CDR3 has 14 amino acids. V lost 3 bases to trimming and J lost 0 bases; unmatched junction nucleotides: 4. CDR1 is GTSNPN, CDR2 SVGIG, per germline (reference sequence). The chain's CDR3 is CAWRLGLVSYEQYF. The CDR3, as DNA: TGTGCCTGGAGATTGGGACTAGTCTCCTACGAGCAGTACTTC. The whole variable domain, remainder taken from reference TRBV30 and TRBJ2-7, is SQTIHQWPATLVQPVGSPLSLECTVEGTSNPNLYWYRQAAGRGLQLLFYSVGIGQISSEVPQNLSASRPQDRQFILSSKKLLLSDSGFYLCAWRLGLVSYEQYFGPGTRLTVT.

The chain recombines TRBV7-8 with TRBJ2-7, with TRBD2 identical over 10 bases. Germline V gives CDR1 SGHVS, CDR2 FQNEAQ. Germline trimming cut 1 base from V and 4 bases from J; bases unmatched to any gene: 7. The CDR3 totals 16 residues. CDR3 residues: CASSLVASGSEYEQYF. In DNA, the CDR3 is TGTGCCAGCAGCTTAGTGGCTAGCGGGAGTGAATACGAGCAGTACTTC.

This chain uses TRBV9 with TRBJ2-2; 9 bases match TRBD1. J lost 3 bases, V lost 0 bases, and 6 bases had no gene match. The CDR3 contains 17 residues. CDR1 and CDR2 from the germline V gene are SGDLS and YYNGEE. This chain's CDR3 is CASSVATGTGYTGELFF. In DNA form, the CDR3 reads TGTGCCAGCAGCGTAGCTACCGGGACAGGGTACACCGGGGAGCTGTTTTTT.

V gene TRBV6-5 combines with J gene TRBJ2-2; D is possibly TRBD1 (5 bases). The CDR3 spans 15 residues. CDR1 is MNHEY and CDR2 is SVGAGI in the germline V gene. V gave up 6 bases and J gave up 0 bases, with 11 bases separating them. Written as DNA, the CDR3 is TGTGCCAGCAGAGAGGCAGGGTCGAACACCGGGGAGCTGTTTTTT. It specifies CASREAGSNTGELFF.

The rearrangement links TRBV7-2 to TRBJ2-1; TRBD2 matches 12 bases. The CDR3 length is 16 residues. The germline V gene has CDR1 SGHTA and CDR2 FQGNSA. The J segment lost 7 bases and the V segment lost 6 bases, leaving 10 bases of the junction unmatched. The CDR3: CASRPPASGRENEQFF. The CDR3 DNA follows: TGTGCCAGCAGACCGCCGGCTAGCGGGAGGGAGAATGAGCAGTTCTTC.

This chain joins TRBV5-1 and TRBJ2-3; a possible D gene is TRBD2 (5 bases). This CDR3 has 15 residues. The ends were cut back, 2 bases at V and 2 bases at J, with 12 bases in the middle. The germline gives CDR1 SGHRS, CDR2 YFSETQ. The CDR3 reads CASSFLDSHTDTQYF. CDR3 sequence (DNA): TGCGCCAGCAGCTTCCTGGACTCCCACACAGATACGCAGTATTTT.

The gene calls are TRBV30 and TRBJ1-2; D might be TRBD1 (6 bases). V lost 5 bases, J lost 5 bases, and 12 bases lay in between. CDR3 size: 12 residues. Looked up from germline, CDR1 is GTSNPN and CDR2 is SVGIG (reference sequence). In DNA form, the CDR3 reads TGTGCCTGGGCCGGACAGACTTATGGCTACACCTTC. Residues: CAWAGQTYGYTF.

The rearrangement links TRBV4-2 to TRBJ2-5; possibly TRBD1 for D (6 bases). CDR1 LGHNA and CDR2 YNFKEQ come from the germline V gene. The V end was cut by 0 bases, the J end by 2 bases, with 10 bases between. The CDR3 runs 15 residues. CDR3 in amino acids: CASSQDPGQQETQYF. Written as DNA, the CDR3 is TGTGCCAGCAGCCAAGATCCGGGACAACAAGAGACCCAGTACTTC.

V and J are TRBV27 and TRBJ1-5, with 10 nucleotides matching TRBD1. The germline V gene encodes CDR1 MNHEY and CDR2 SMNVEV (reference sequence). The CDR3 runs 15 residues. V lost 6 bases to trimming and J lost 3 bases; unmatched junction nucleotides: 5. The CDR3 is CASSGDRGINQPQHF. For the CDR3, the DNA is TGTGCCAGCAGCGGGGACAGGGGTATCAATCAGCCCCAGCATTTT.

The chain recombines TRBV28 with TRBJ1-2; maybe TRBD1 (5 bases). The CDR3 has 14 residues. The germline V gene encodes CDR1 MDHEN and CDR2 SYDVKM. The V and J ends lost 11 bases and 2 bases respectively, with 18 bases between them. CDR3 amino acids: CAWAGRKGNYGYTF. In DNA, the CDR3 is TGTGCCTGGGCAGGGAGGAAAGGCAACTATGGCTACACCTTC.

The genes are TRBV7-9 and TRBJ1-4, with 10 bases fitting TRBD1. Germline V gives CDR1 SEHNR, CDR2 FQNEAQ (reference sequence). J lost 0 bases, V lost 8 bases, and 12 bases had no gene match. The CDR3 runs 18 residues. CDR3: CASGDRGLSFTTNEKLFF. The CDR3 nucleotides are TGTGCCAGCGGGGACAGGGGTCTATCCTTTACAACTAATGAAAAACTGTTTTTT.

This clone was seen a single time. The chain recombines TRBV6-7 with TRBJ2-7, with unresolved D. TRBV6-7 is treated as an ORF (open reading frame) with a function not yet certain. The length of the CDR3 is 14 residues. V was shortened by 6 bases and J by 2 bases, with 14 bases between the two germline ends. The CDR3 nucleotides read TGTGCCAGCAGAGATCCTTTTGCGACCTACGAGCAGTACTTC. As protein: CASRDPFATYEQYF.

The chain employs TRBV4-1 and TRBJ1-5, with no clear D. Germline V CDR1 and CDR2: MGHRA, YSYEKL. The length of the CDR3 is 15 residues. Trimming left V 0 bases short and J 0 bases short, with 6 bases between. The DNA of the CDR3 is TGCGCCAGCAGCCAAGATGACATTAGCAATCAGCCCCAGCATTTT. As protein: CASSQDDISNQPQHF.

The chain has TRBV5-6 and TRBJ2-6; D is possibly TRBD1 (6 bases). The CDR3 is 17 residues long. CDR1 is SGHDT, CDR2 YYEEEE, per germline. V was trimmed by 0 bases and J by 4 bases, leaving 14 bases between them. CDR3 in amino acids: CASSLVRGRAGANVLTF. DNA for the CDR3: TGTGCCAGCAGCTTGGTCAGGGGACGGGCGGGGGCCAACGTCCTGACTTTC.

This chain uses TRBV11-1 with TRBJ2-7, with a possible D match to TRBD1 (5 bases). Deletions cut 5 bases from V and 4 bases from J, with 15 bases between. Per germline, CDR1 SGHAT and CDR2 FQDESV (reference sequence). The CDR3 sequence is 14 residues long. The CDR3 DNA reads as TGTGCCAGCAGCCTATTCGAAGGGGCTTACGAGCAGTACTTC. Amino acid sequence: CASSLFEGAYEQYF.

The genes are TRBV6-1 and TRBJ1-2; no definite D call. The V gene's germline CDR1 is MNHNS and CDR2 SASEGT. V was pared by 10 bases and J by 5 bases, with 11 bases between. The CDR3 has 11 residues. The CDR3 DNA reads TGTGCCACGTCCCGCGGTTATGGCTACACCTTC. This codes for CATSRGYGYTF.

V usage is TRBV18 and J usage is TRBJ1-1; D is perhaps TRBD1 (5 bases). In germline, CDR1 is KGHSH, CDR2 LQKENI. This CDR3 is 15 amino acids long. V was pared by 0 bases and J by 7 bases, with 15 bases between. CDR3 sequence: CASSPPAGVSVEAFF. DNA for the CDR3: TGTGCCAGCTCACCACCGGCGGGGGTATCAGTTGAAGCTTTCTTT.

J is TRBJ2-7 and V is TRBV7-9; 10 nucleotides match TRBD2. The V gene end was trimmed by 2 bases and the J gene end by 0 bases; junction bases not matched to a gene: 4. From germline, CDR1 is SEHNR and CDR2 FQNEAQ (reference sequence). CDR3 length equals 16 residues. DNA of the CDR3: TGTGCCAGCAGCTTACTAGCGGGGGTGTTCTCCTACGAGCAGTACTTC. It yields the protein CASSLLAGVFSYEQYF.

In this sample, this clone turned up once. The chain couples TRBV6-5 to TRBJ2-2; 7 bases are a match to TRBD1. This CDR3 has 15 amino acids. The ends lost 2 bases at V and 5 bases at J; junction bases unmatched: 5. CDR1 and CDR2 (germline): MNHEY, SVGAGI. This chain's CDR3 is CASSYLPTGTGELFF. CDR3 coding DNA: TGTGCCAGCAGTTACCTACCGACAGGGACCGGGGAGCTGTTTTTT.

The rearrangement uses TRBV4-2 and TRBJ1-2, with D possibly matching TRBD1 (5 bases). Trimming left V 3 bases short and J 7 bases short, with 18 bases between. From germline, CDR1 is LGHNA and CDR2 YNFKEQ. This CDR3 spans 15 amino acids. CDR3 protein: CASSQPRLGASGYTF. The CDR3 DNA is TGTGCCAGCAGCCAGCCAAGGCTAGGGGCGAGTGGCTACACCTTC.